Each of the 20 T cell receptor beta chains below was sequenced from the same sample in a study of graft-versus-host responses after intestinal transplantation listed by TCRdb under 2021. Read against the paper, the sample's time point label means: cells obtained before transplantation from donor or recipient. No antigens are known for them. The library was prepared using the immunoSEQ multiplex PCR assay. The immuneACCESS repertoire file appears here via TCRdb, limited to in-frame rearrangements. These files lack a portion of the clones; in checked studies, under half of the deficit traces to unresolved V genes, and the cause of the others is not known. Within this sample are around 26,000 clones, with roughly four fifths of them counted one time only. 0.93% of the sample lies in the top ten. The material was unstimulated CD8+ T cells sorted from spleen or lymph node cells, obtained before transplant. The receptors were sampled from a human donor who was the organ donor for an intestinal transplant.

This clone was observed once. This chain uses TRBV2 with TRBJ1-5; 7 bases line up with TRBD1. Looked up from germline, CDR1 is SNHLY and CDR2 is FYNNEI. After removal of 8 bases from V and 0 bases from J, the junction contained 4 bases not matched to a gene. The CDR3 has 14 residues. CDR3 loop: CASWDSNSNQPQHF. As DNA, the CDR3 is TGTGCCAGCTGGGACAGTAATAGCAATCAGCCCCAGCATTTT.

The chain has TRBV28 and TRBJ1-1; D remains ambiguous. Germline V gives CDR1 MDHEN, CDR2 SYDVKM. The V end was cut by 6 bases, the J end by 3 bases, with 11 bases between. The CDR3 has 13 amino acids. The CDR3 coding sequence is TGTGCCAGCAGGTCTGACCTTGACACTGAAGCTTTCTTT. This sequence encodes CASRSDLDTEAFF.

This chain connects TRBV11-2 to TRBJ2-7; tentative D call: TRBD2 (5 bases). The V gene's germline CDR1 is SGHAT and CDR2 FQNNGV. V was cut by 4 bases and J by 2 bases, with 9 bases left in between. The CDR3 loop spans 13 amino acids. For the CDR3, the DNA is TGTGCCAGCAGCTCACCACTAGCCTACGAGCAGTACTTC. It translates to CASSSPLAYEQYF.

This clone has only a few counts. This chain joins TRBV15 and TRBJ1-2; 9 bases agree with TRBD1. Looked up from germline, CDR1 is LNHNV and CDR2 is YYDKDF (reference sequence). This CDR3 is built from 14 residues. V lost 8 bases and J lost 7; bases outside the gene matches: 11. Written as DNA, the CDR3 is TGTGCCACCGGACTCCCGGGACAGGGTCCTGGCTACACCTTC. Its protein is CATGLPGQGPGYTF.

The V and J genes are TRBV7-9 and TRBJ2-7; TRBD2 matches at 14 bases. Germline values: CDR1 SEHNR, CDR2 FQNEAQ (reference sequence). This CDR3 contains 17 residues. The V gene end was trimmed by 4 bases and the J gene end by 5 bases; junction bases not matched to a gene: 10. CDR3 residues: CASSSGLAGAPWDEQYF. The CDR3 DNA is TGTGCCAGCAGCTCGGGACTAGCGGGGGCCCCATGGGACGAGCAGTACTTC.

The V gene is TRBV7-9, the J gene TRBJ2-7; tentative D call: TRBD1 (6 bases). V was clipped by 8 bases and J by 1 base, with 6 bases between them. The CDR3 has 11 residues. Germline CDR1 is SEHNR and CDR2 is FQNEAQ (reference sequence). The CDR3, as DNA: TGTGCCAGCGGACAGTCCTACGAGCAGTACTTC. Its translation: CASGQSYEQYF.

A single count supports this clone. This chain connects TRBV4-1 to TRBJ1-4; D may be TRBD1 (5 bases). The V end lost 0 bases, the J end lost 8 bases, and 13 bases lay between the germline ends. The CDR3 spans 15 residues. CDR1 and CDR2 from the germline V gene are MGHRA and YSYEKL. The CDR3 DNA reads TGCGCCAGCAGCCAAGATCGTGGGGGAGAAGAAAAACTGTTTTTT. It yields the protein CASSQDRGGEEKLFF.

This sequence joins TRBV29-1 and TRBJ1-1; perhaps TRBD1 as D (5 bases). The CDR3 is made up of 13 amino acids. Germline V gene data show CDR1 as SQVTM and CDR2 as ANQGSEA. V was trimmed by 4 bases and J by 3 bases, leaving 12 bases between them. In DNA form, the CDR3 reads TGCAGCGTTGTGGGGGGGTCGGACACTGAAGCTTTCTTT. Residues: CSVVGGSDTEAFF.

The gene calls are TRBV14 and TRBJ2-6; D not certain. Trimming took 1 base from V and 2 from J, leaving 9 bases between them. The CDR3 covers 16 residues. Germline CDR1 and CDR2: SGHDN and FVKESK. The CDR3 region is CASSQGILAGANVLTF. In DNA, the CDR3 is TGTGCCAGCAGCCAAGGCATTCTTGCTGGGGCCAACGTCCTGACTTTC. Supplemented by reference TRBV14 and TRBJ2-6, the full variable domain reads EAGVTQFPSHSVIEKGQTVTLRCDPISGHDNLYWYRRVMGKEIKFLLHFVKESKQDESGMPNNRFLAERTGGTYSTLKVQPAELEDSGVYFCASSQGILAGANVLTFGAGSRLTVL.

The chain combines TRBV10-2 with TRBJ2-1; TRBD2 matches 14 bases. The germline CDR1 and CDR2 sequences are WSHSY and SAAADI. CDR3 length: 18 residues. The trim removed 7 bases at V and 0 bases at J, leaving 8 bases unmatched. DNA for the CDR3: TGCGCCAGCACCCACGGGACTAGCGGGAGTTTCTCCTACAATGAGCAGTTCTTC. Its protein product is CASTHGTSGSFSYNEQFF.

This chain links TRBV15 with TRBJ2-7; 7 bases agree with TRBD2. Per germline, CDR1 LNHNV and CDR2 YYDKDF (reference sequence). The V gene end was trimmed by 5 bases and the J gene end by 5 bases; junction bases not matched to a gene: 12. This CDR3 is 15 amino acids long. CDR3 amino acids: CATSSQFAGENEQYF. DNA of the CDR3: TGTGCCACCAGCTCTCAATTCGCGGGAGAGAACGAGCAGTACTTC. The variable domain in full, with the rest retrieved from reference TRBV15 and TRBJ2-7, is DAMVIQNPRYQVTQFGKPVTLSCSQTLNHNVMYWYQQKSSQAPKLLFHYYDKDFNNEADTPDNFQSRRPNTSFCFLDIRSPGLGDTAMYLCATSSQFAGENEQYFGPGTRLTVT.

The V call is TRBV5-5, the J call TRBJ2-1; D is perhaps TRBD1 or TRBD2 (6 bases each). V was shortened by 3 bases and J by 10 bases, with 17 bases between the two germline ends. The CDR3 contains 14 residues. Looked up from germline, CDR1 is SGHKS and CDR2 is YYEKEE (reference sequence). The CDR3 DNA sequence: TGTGCCAGCAGCTATCATGGGGGGCCGGAGGAGCAGTTCTTC. It specifies CASSYHGGPEEQFF.

The V gene is TRBV30, the J gene TRBJ1-1; no clear D gene. This CDR3 contains 15 residues. Germline CDR1 is GTSNPN and CDR2 is SVGIG (reference sequence). Trimming removed 4 bases from V and 4 bases from J, with 19 bases in between. The CDR3 sequence: CAWKSGVSRGTEAFF. CDR3 bases: TGTGCCTGGAAGTCCGGTGTCTCCCGCGGCACTGAAGCTTTCTTT.

This clone was detected only a few times. V gene TRBV5-4 combines with J gene TRBJ2-7; 11 nucleotides align to TRBD1. This CDR3 comprises 15 residues. Germline CDR1 and CDR2: SGHNT and YYREEE (reference sequence). V lost 3 bases and J lost 3; bases outside the gene matches: 5. The CDR3 coding sequence is TGTGCCAGCAGCTCGAGGGACAGGGGGTTCTACGAGCAGTACTTC. Translation: CASSSRDRGFYEQYF.

The chain links TRBV19 to TRBJ2-7; tentatively, D is TRBD1 (8 bases). Per the germline V gene, CDR1 is LNHDA and CDR2 is SQIVND (reference sequence). This CDR3 is 13 amino acids long. V lost 6 bases and J 6 bases, leaving 15 bases between the germline ends. The CDR3 spells CASRATGEGEQYF. DNA for the CDR3: TGTGCCAGTAGAGCGACAGGGGAGGGCGAGCAGTACTTC. Filled out from reference TRBV19 and TRBJ2-7, the complete variable domain reads DGGITQSPKYLFRKEGQNVTLSCEQNLNHDAMYWYRQDPGQGLRLIYYSQIVNDFQKGDIAEGYSVSREKKESFPLTVTSAQKNPTAFYLCASRATGEGEQYFGPGTRLTVT.

V is TRBV7-2 and J is TRBJ1-2, with 11 bases that match TRBD1. Germline V gene sequence: CDR1 SGHTA, CDR2 FQGNSA. CDR3 size: 15 residues. V dropped 5 bases and J dropped 0; count of bases not matched to a gene: 2. CDR3 coding DNA: TGTGCCAGCAGCGCGGGACAGGGGGCTAACTATGGCTACACCTTC. Protein sequence: CASSAGQGANYGYTF.

This rearrangement joins TRBV4-1 to TRBJ2-7; D could derive from TRBD1 or TRBD2 (5 bases each). The CDR3 sequence is 15 residues long. V shed 3 bases and J shed 2 bases, with 14 bases lying between them. The V gene's germline CDR1 is MGHRA and CDR2 YSYEKL. This chain's CDR3 is CASSHRWGNPYEQYF. The DNA of the CDR3 is TGCGCCAGCAGCCACCGGTGGGGGAACCCCTACGAGCAGTACTTC.

The V and J genes are TRBV4-1 and TRBJ1-1; D gene ambiguous. The CDR3 covers 11 residues. From germline, CDR1 is MGHRA and CDR2 YSYEKL. The germline V and J ends were trimmed by 8 bases and 1 base, with 5 bases remaining between them. In DNA form, the CDR3 reads TGCGCCAGCGGGCAGAACACTGAAGCTTTCTTT. Translating it yields CASGQNTEAFF.

The V gene is TRBV7-6, the J gene TRBJ2-7; 9 positions agree with TRBD2. V lost 3 bases and J lost 5; bases outside the gene matches: 8. The CDR3 runs to 15 residues. CDR1 and CDR2 (germline): SGHVS, FNYEAQ. In DNA, the CDR3 is TGTGCCAGCAGCTTGAAAGCGGGGGGCATGGACGAGCAGTACTTC. Encoded protein: CASSLKAGGMDEQYF. The entire variable domain, with the rest obtained from reference TRBV7-6 and TRBJ2-7, is as follows: GAGVSQSPRYKVTKRGQDVALRCDPISGHVSLYWYRQALGQGPEFLTYFNYEAQQDKSGLPNDRFSAERPEGSISTLTIQRTEQRDSAMYRCASSLKAGGMDEQYFGPGTRLTVT.

This chain joins TRBV5-8 and TRBJ1-2; possible D gene TRBD1, 5 bases. CDR1 is SGHTS, CDR2 YDEGEE, per germline. Trimming pared 1 base from V and 0 bases from J, leaving 19 bases between. The CDR3 runs to 18 residues. The DNA of the CDR3 is TGTGCCAGCAGCTTGAGGGACTGGGCTAACCCCTCTAACTATGGCTACACCTTC. Encoded protein: CASSLRDWANPSNYGYTF.